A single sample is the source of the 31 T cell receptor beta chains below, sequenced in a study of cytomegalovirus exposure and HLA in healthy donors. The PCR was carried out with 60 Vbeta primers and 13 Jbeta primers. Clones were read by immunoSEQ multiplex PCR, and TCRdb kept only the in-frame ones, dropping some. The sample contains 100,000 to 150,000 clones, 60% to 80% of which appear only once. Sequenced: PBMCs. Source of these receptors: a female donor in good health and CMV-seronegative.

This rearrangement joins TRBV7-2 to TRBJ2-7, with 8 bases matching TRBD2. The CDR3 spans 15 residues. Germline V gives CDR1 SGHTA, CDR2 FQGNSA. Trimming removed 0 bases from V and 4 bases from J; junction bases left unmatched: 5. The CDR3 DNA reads TGTGCCAGCAGCTTAGCTCTCACTAGCGGATACGAGCAGTACTTC. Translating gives CASSLALTSGYEQYF.

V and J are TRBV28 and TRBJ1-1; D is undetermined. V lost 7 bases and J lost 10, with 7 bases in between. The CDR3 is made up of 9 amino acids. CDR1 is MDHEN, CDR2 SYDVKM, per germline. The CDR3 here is CASTAVAFF. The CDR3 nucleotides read TGTGCCAGCACCGCGGTAGCTTTCTTT.

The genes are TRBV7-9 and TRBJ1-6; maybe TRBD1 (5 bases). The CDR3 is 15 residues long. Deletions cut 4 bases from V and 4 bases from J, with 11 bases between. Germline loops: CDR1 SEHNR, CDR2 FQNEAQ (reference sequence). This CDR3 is CASSSAGGYNSPLHF. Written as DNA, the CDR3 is TGTGCCAGCAGCTCAGCCGGGGGTTATAATTCACCCCTCCACTTT. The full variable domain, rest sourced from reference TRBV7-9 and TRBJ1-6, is DTGVSQNPRHKITKRGQNVTFRCDPISEHNRLYWYRQTLGQGPEFLTYFQNEAQLEKSRLLSDRFSAERPKGSFSTLEIQRTEQGDSAMYLCASSSAGGYNSPLHFGNGTRLTVT.

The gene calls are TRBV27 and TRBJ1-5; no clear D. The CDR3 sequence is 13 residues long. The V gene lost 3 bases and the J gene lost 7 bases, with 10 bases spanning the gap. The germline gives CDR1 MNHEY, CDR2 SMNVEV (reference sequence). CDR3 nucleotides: TGTGCCAGCAGTTTTGCCCCAGGACAGCCCCAGCATTTT. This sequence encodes CASSFAPGQPQHF.

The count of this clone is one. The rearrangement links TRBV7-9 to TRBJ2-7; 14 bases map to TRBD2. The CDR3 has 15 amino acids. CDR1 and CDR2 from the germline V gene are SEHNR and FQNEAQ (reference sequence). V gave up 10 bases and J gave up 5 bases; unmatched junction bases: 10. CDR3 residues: CAKRLAGGHTDEQYF. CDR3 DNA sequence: TGTGCCAAGAGACTAGCGGGAGGGCACACGGACGAGCAGTACTTC. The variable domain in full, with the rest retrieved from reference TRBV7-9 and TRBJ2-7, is DTGVSQNPRHKITKRGQNVTFRCDPISEHNRLYWYRQTLGQGPEFLTYFQNEAQLEKSRLLSDRFSAERPKGSFSTLEIQRTEQGDSAMYLCAKRLAGGHTDEQYFGPGTRLTVT.

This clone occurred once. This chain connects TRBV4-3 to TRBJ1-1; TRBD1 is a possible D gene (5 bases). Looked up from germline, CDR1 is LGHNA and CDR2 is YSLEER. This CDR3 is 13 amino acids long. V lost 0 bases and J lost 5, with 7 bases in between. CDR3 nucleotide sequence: TGCGCCAGCAGCCAAGATCGGGGGACTGAAGCTTTCTTT. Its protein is CASSQDRGTEAFF.

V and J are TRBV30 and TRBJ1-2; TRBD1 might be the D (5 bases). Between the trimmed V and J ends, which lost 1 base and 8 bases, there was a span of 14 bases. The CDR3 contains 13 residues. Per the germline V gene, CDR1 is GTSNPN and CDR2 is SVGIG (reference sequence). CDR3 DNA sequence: TGTGCCTGGAGTGCCAACCGGGACTCGGGCTACACCTTC. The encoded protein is CAWSANRDSGYTF.

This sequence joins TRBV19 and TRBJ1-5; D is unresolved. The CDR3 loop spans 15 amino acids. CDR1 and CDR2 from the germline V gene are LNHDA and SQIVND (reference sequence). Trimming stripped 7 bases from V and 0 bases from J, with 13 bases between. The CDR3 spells CASIKRGFSNQPQHF. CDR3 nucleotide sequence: TGTGCCAGTATTAAACGGGGTTTTAGCAATCAGCCCCAGCATTTT.

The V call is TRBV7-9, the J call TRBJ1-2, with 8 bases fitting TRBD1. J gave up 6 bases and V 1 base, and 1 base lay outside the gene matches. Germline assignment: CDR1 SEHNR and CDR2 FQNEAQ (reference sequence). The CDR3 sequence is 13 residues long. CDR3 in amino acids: CASSLDRGNGYTF. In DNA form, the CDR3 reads TGTGCCAGCAGCTTAGACAGGGGGAATGGCTACACCTTC.

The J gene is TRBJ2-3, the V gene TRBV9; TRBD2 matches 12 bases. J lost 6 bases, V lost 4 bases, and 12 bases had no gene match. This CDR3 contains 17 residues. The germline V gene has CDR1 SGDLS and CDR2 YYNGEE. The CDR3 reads CASSRLGLAGYRDTQYF. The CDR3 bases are TGTGCCAGCAGCCGTCTGGGACTAGCGGGTTATAGGGATACGCAGTATTTT. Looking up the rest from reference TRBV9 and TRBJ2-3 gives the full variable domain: DSGVTQTPKHLITATGQRVTLRCSPRSGDLSVYWYQQSLDQGLQFLIQYYNGEERAKGNILERFSAQQFPDLHSELNLSSLELGDSALYFCASSRLGLAGYRDTQYFGPGTRLTVL.

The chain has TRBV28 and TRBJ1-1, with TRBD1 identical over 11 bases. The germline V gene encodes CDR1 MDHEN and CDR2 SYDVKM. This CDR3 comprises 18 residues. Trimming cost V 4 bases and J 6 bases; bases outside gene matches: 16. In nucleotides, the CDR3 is TGTGCCAGCAGTTCTACTCACCGGGACAGGGGGAAGGTGGCTGAAGCTTTCTTT. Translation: CASSSTHRDRGKVAEAFF.

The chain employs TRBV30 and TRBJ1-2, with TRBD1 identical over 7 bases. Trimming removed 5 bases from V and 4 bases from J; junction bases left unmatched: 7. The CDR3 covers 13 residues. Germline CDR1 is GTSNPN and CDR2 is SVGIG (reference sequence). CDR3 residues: CAWDTGVGYGYTF. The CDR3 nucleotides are TGTGCCTGGGACACAGGGGTCGGCTATGGCTACACCTTC.

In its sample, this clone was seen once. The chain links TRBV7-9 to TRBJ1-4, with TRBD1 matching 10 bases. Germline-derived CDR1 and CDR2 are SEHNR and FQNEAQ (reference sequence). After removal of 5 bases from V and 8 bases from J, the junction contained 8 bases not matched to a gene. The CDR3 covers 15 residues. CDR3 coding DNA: TGTGCCAGCAGCGCCCGACAGGGGGCGCGGGAAAAACTGTTTTTT. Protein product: CASSARQGAREKLFF.

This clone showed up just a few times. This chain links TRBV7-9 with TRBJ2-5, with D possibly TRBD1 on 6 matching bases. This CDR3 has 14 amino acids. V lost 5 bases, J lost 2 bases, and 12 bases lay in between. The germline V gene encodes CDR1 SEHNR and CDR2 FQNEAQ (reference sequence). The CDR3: CASSPRGHQETQYF. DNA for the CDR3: TGTGCCAGCAGCCCCCGGGGACATCAAGAGACCCAGTACTTC.

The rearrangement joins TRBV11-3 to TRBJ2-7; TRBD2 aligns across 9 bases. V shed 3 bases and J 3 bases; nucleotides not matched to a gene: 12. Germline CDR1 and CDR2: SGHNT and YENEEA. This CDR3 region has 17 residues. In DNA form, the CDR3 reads TGTGCCAGCAGCTTTGGGCGAGTAGCGGGAGACCGCTACGAGCAGTACTTC. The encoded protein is CASSFGRVAGDRYEQYF. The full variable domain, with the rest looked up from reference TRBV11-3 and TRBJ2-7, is EAGVVQSPRYKIIEKKQPVAFWCNPISGHNTLYWYLQNLGQGPELLIRYENEEAVDDSQLPKDRFSAERLKGVDSTLKIQPAELGDSAVYLCASSFGRVAGDRYEQYFGPGTRLTVT.

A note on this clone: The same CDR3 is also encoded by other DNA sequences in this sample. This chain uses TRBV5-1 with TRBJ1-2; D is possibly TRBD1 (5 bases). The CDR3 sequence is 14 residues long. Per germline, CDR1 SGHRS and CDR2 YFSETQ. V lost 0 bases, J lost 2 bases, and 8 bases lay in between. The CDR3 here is CASSLGGENYGYTF. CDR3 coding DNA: TGCGCCAGCAGCTTGGGGGGGGAGAACTATGGCTACACCTTC.

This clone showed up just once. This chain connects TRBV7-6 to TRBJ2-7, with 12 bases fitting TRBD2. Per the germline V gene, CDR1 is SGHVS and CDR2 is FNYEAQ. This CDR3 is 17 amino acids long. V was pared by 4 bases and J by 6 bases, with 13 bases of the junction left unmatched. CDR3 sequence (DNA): TGTGCCAGCAGCTCCGTCCCGACTAGCGGGAGCTCTGGCGAGCAGTACTTC. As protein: CASSSVPTSGSSGEQYF. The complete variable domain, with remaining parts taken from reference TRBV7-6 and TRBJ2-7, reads GAGVSQSPRYKVTKRGQDVALRCDPISGHVSLYWYRQALGQGPEFLTYFNYEAQQDKSGLPNDRFSAERPEGSISTLTIQRTEQRDSAMYRCASSSVPTSGSSGEQYFGPGTRLTVT.

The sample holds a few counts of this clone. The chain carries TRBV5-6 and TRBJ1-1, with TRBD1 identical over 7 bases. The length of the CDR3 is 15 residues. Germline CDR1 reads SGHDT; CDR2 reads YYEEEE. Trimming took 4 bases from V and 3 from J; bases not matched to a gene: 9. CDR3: CASSQRGTVHTEAFF. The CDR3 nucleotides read TGTGCCAGCAGCCAGAGGGGGACAGTCCACACTGAAGCTTTCTTT.

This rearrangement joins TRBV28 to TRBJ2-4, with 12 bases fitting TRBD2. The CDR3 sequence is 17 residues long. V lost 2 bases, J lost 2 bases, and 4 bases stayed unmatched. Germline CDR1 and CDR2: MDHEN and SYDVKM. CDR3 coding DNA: TGTGCCAGCAGTTTACCTACTAGCGGGAGGACCAAAAACATTCAGTACTTC. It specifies CASSLPTSGRTKNIQYF.

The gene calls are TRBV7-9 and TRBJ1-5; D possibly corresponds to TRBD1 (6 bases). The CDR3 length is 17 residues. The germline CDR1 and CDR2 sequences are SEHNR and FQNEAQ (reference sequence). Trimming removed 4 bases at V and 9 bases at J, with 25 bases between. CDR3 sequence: CASSWFGLGAQNPPQHF. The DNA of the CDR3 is TGTGCCAGCAGCTGGTTTGGATTGGGGGCCCAAAACCCGCCCCAGCATTTT.

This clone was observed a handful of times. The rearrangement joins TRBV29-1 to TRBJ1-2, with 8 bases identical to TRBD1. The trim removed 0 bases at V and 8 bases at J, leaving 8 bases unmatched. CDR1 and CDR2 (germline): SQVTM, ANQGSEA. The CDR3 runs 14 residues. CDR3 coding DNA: TGCAGCGTTGAAGAAGACTGGACAGGGAGAGGCTACACCTTC. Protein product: CSVEEDWTGRGYTF.

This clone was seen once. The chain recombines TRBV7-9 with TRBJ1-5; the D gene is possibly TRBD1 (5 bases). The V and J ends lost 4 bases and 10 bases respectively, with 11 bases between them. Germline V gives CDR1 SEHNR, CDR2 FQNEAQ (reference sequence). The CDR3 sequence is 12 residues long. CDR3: CASSSGGGPQHF. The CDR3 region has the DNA TGTGCCAGCAGCTCGGGGGGGGGTCCCCAGCATTTT.

CDR3 coding DNA: TGTGCCAGCACCCGTAAGGAGGGCAGCAATCAGCCCCAGCATTTT. This codes for CASTRKEGSNQPQHF. V usage is TRBV6-6 and J usage is TRBJ1-5, with D hard to call. CDR1 is MNHNY and CDR2 is SVGAGI in the germline V gene (reference sequence). The length of the CDR3 is 15 residues. Trimming took off 7 bases at V and 1 base at J, with 14 bases between the two ends.

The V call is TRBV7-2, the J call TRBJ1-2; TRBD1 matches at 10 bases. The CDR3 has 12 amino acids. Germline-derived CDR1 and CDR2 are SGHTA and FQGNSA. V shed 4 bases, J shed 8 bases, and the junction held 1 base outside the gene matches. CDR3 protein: CASSWDRGGYTF. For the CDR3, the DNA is TGTGCCAGCAGCTGGGACAGGGGCGGCTACACCTTC.

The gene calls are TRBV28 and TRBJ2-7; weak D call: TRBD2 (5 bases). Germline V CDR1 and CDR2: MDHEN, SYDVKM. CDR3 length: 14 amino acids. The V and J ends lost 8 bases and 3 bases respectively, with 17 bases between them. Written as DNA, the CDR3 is TGTGCCAGCGGGGTTCTGTCGGGGATCTACGAGCAGTACTTC. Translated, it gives CASGVLSGIYEQYF.

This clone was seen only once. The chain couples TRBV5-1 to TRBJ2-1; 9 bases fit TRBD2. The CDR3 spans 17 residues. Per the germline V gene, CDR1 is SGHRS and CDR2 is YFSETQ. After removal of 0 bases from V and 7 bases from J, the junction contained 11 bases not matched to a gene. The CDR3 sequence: CASSLVPRAGGGNEQFF. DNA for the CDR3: TGCGCCAGCAGCTTGGTACCCCGGGCGGGAGGGGGGAATGAGCAGTTCTTC.

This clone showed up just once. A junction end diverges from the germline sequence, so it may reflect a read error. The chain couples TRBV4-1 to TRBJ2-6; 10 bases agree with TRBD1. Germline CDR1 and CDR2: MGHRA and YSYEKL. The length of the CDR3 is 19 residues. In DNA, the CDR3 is TGCGCCAGCAGCCAAAATATTAGACAGGGGGCGGACGGGGCCAACGGCCTGACTTTC. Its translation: CASSQNIRQGADGANGLTF.

CDR3 DNA sequence: TGTGCCAGCACTCCCGGGACAGCAAAAGGCTACGAGCAGTACTTC. Translation gives CASTPGTAKGYEQYF. The rearrangement uses TRBV27 and TRBJ2-7; 7 positions match TRBD1. V lost 7 bases, J lost 3 bases, and 12 bases stayed unmatched. CDR3 length: 15 amino acids. CDR1 and CDR2 (germline): MNHEY, SMNVEV (reference sequence).

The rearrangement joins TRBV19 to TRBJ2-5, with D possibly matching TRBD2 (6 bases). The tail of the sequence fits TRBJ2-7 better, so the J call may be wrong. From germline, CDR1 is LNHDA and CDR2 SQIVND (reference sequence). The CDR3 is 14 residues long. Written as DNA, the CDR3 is TGTGCCAGTAGTATCGGGGACTCAGCCTACGAGCAGTACTTC. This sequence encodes CASSIGDSAYEQYF.

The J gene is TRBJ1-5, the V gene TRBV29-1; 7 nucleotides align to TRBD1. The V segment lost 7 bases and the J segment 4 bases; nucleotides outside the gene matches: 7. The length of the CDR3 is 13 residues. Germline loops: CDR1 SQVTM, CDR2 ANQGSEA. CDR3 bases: TGCAGCGCACTGACAGGGAATAATCAGCCCCAGCATTTT. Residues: CSALTGNNQPQHF.

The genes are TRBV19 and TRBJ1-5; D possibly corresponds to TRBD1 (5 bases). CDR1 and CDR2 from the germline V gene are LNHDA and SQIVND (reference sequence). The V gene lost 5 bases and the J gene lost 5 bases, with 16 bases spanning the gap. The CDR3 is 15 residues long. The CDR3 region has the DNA TGTGCCAGTAGTTGGGGAGCGGGGGAGCATCAGCCCCAGCATTTT. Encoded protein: CASSWGAGEHQPQHF.